These 13 T cell receptor beta chains came from one sample sequenced in a study of blood T cell repertoires in COVID-19. This table comes from immunoSEQ multiplex PCR, and its TCRdb copy is limited to in-frame clones, with some not included. The sample consists of about 210,000 clones, 70% to 90% of them appearing once. Material: peripheral blood. Receptors were obtained from a man aged 50-59 years with COVID-19, enrolled during active disease.

The V gene is TRBV11-2, the J gene TRBJ2-5; 7 nucleotides line up with TRBD2. The CDR3 is 15 residues long. Losses at the gene ends were 3 bases for V and 2 bases for J; bases not matched to a gene: 6. Germline CDR1 is SGHAT and CDR2 is FQNNGV. DNA for the CDR3: TGTGCCAGCAGCTTTCTCGGGGGGAATCAAGAGACCCAGTACTTC. Its translation: CASSFLGGNQETQYF.

The gene calls are TRBV6-5 and TRBJ2-7; tentative D call: TRBD1 (5 bases). Germline values: CDR1 MNHEY, CDR2 SVGAGI. CDR3 length: 15 amino acids. The V end lost 0 bases, the J end lost 7 bases, and 16 bases lay between the germline ends. The CDR3 region has the DNA TGTGCCAGCAGTTACTCGAGAGACGCGGCAGGGGAGCAGTACTTC. It is translated as CASSYSRDAAGEQYF.

This clone was found once. The genes are TRBV9 and TRBJ2-2; D is undetermined. The germline V and J ends were trimmed by 0 bases and 7 bases, with 4 bases remaining between them. Germline CDR1 SGDLS, CDR2 YYNGEE. The CDR3 contains 12 residues. CDR3 in amino acids: CASSVVVGELFF. The CDR3, as DNA: TGTGCCAGCAGCGTAGTAGTCGGGGAGCTGTTTTTT.

The CDR3 DNA reads as TGTGCCAGCATCGACCGCCCTAGCACCGGGGAGCTGTTTTTT. Amino acid sequence: CASIDRPSTGELFF. The chain links TRBV6-5 to TRBJ2-2; D remains unclear. The CDR3 sequence is 14 residues long. V lost 7 bases and J lost 4, with 13 bases in between. From germline, CDR1 is MNHEY and CDR2 SVGAGI.

V usage is TRBV9 and J usage is TRBJ2-2; 11 nucleotides align to TRBD2. The CDR3 has 17 residues. The J segment lost 7 bases and the V segment lost 4 bases, leaving 12 bases of the junction unmatched. Germline V gene data show CDR1 as SGDLS and CDR2 as YYNGEE. The CDR3 DNA sequence: TGTGCCAGCAGCCACCCCTTAGCGGGGGGGCGGAGCGGGGAGCTGTTTTTT. As protein: CASSHPLAGGRSGELFF.

The chain carries TRBV19 and TRBJ1-2; 9 bases are a match to TRBD1. V was pared by 6 bases and J by 4 bases, with 6 bases of the junction left unmatched. Germline V gene data show CDR1 as LNHDA and CDR2 as SQIVND (reference sequence). This CDR3 region has 14 residues. The CDR3: CASRTDRGSYGYTF. CDR3 DNA: TGTGCCAGTAGGACCGACAGGGGGAGCTATGGCTACACCTTC.

In its sample, this clone was seen a few times. The chain links TRBV7-2 to TRBJ1-2; D is unclear. Trimming removed 5 bases from V and 4 bases from J, with 14 bases in between. The CDR3 has 14 residues. Germline V gene lookup returns CDR1 SGHTA and CDR2 FQGNSA. The CDR3 is CASSPSVGGYGYTF. Written as DNA, the CDR3 is TGTGCCAGCAGCCCATCAGTGGGAGGCTATGGCTACACCTTC. Using reference TRBV7-2 and TRBJ1-2 for the parts outside the CDR3, the full variable domain is GAGVSQSPSNKVTEKGKDVELRCDPISGHTALYWYRQSLGQGLEFLIYFQGNSAPDKSGLPSDRFSAERTGGSVSTLTIQRTQQEDSAVYLCASSPSVGGYGYTFGSGTRLTVV.

The chain carries TRBV5-6 and TRBJ2-1, with TRBD2 as a possible D gene (7 bases). The V end was cut by 5 bases, the J end by 3 bases, with 18 bases between. Germline assignment: CDR1 SGHDT and CDR2 YYEEEE. There are 16 residues in the CDR3. The CDR3 loop is CASSPDRGAFYNEQFF. CDR3 DNA: TGTGCCAGCAGTCCCGACCGGGGGGCTTTCTACAATGAGCAGTTCTTC.

This clone occurred a few times. The V and J genes are TRBV2 and TRBJ2-5, with 8 bases that match TRBD2. The junction had 5 bases not matched to a gene; V was cut back by 4 bases and J by 4 bases. The CDR3 loop spans 14 amino acids. CDR1 and CDR2 (germline): SNHLY, FYNNEI. In DNA, the CDR3 is TGTGCCAGCAGTGTCGAGCGGGGGACAGAGACCCAGTACTTC. The encoded protein is CASSVERGTETQYF.

This chain uses TRBV5-8 with TRBJ2-1, with D hard to call. Trimming stripped 4 bases from V and 7 bases from J, with 12 bases between. The CDR3 is 13 amino acids. Germline loops: CDR1 SGHTS, CDR2 YDEGEE. CDR3 protein: CASSPLVSNEQFF. In nucleotides, the CDR3 is TGTGCCAGCAGCCCTTTAGTCTCAAATGAGCAGTTCTTC.

This chain joins TRBV19 and TRBJ2-2, with D possibly matching TRBD1 (6 bases). The CDR3 runs to 14 residues. The germline V gene encodes CDR1 LNHDA and CDR2 SQIVND (reference sequence). Between the trimmed V and J ends, which lost 6 bases and 0 bases, there was a span of 8 bases. CDR3 in DNA: TGTGCCAGTAGGACAGGAACGAACACCGGGGAGCTGTTTTTT. Its protein product is CASRTGTNTGELFF. Drawing the rest from reference TRBV19 and TRBJ2-2, the complete variable domain is DGGITQSPKYLFRKEGQNVTLSCEQNLNHDAMYWYRQDPGQGLRLIYYSQIVNDFQKGDIAEGYSVSREKKESFPLTVTSAQKNPTAFYLCASRTGTNTGELFFGEGSRLTVL.

V and J are TRBV3-1 (or the pseudogene TRBV3-2) and TRBJ1-1, with D possibly being TRBD1 (5 bases). The CDR3 sequence is 13 residues long. Germline V CDR1 and CDR2: LGHDT, YNNKEL (reference sequence). Deletions cut 6 bases from V and 11 bases from J, with 19 bases between. CDR3 bases: TGTGCCAGCAGTGAACAGGCTCGAGGTAAGGCTTTCTTT. Protein sequence: CASSEQARGKAFF.

The J gene is TRBJ1-2, the V gene TRBV11-2; 7 bases agree with TRBD1. Looked up from germline, CDR1 is SGHAT and CDR2 is FQNNGV. With V trimmed by 0 bases and J by 5 bases, 3 bases remained unmatched. This CDR3 comprises 14 residues. Here the CDR3 reads CASSLDGTDYGYTF. Written as DNA, the CDR3 is TGTGCCAGCAGCTTAGATGGGACAGATTATGGCTACACCTTC.